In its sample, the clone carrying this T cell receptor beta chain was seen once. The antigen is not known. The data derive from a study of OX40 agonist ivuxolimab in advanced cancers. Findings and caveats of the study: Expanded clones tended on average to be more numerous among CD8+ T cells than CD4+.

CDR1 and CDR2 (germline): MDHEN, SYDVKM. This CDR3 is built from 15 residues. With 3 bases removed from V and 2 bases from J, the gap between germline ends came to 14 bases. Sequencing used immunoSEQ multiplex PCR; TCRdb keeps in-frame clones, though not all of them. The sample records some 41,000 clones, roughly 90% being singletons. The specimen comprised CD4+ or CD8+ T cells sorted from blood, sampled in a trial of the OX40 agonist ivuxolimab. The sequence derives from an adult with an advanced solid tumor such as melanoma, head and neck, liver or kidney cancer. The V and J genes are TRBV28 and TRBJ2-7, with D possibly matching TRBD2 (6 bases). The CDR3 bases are TGTGCCAGCAGTTTGAGTAGCGGCACCCCCTACGAGCAGTACTTC. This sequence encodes CASSLSSGTPYEQYF.